These 24 T cell receptor beta chains share one sample of origin, sequenced in a study of T cell changes during pregnancy in multiple sclerosis. Profiled with immunoSEQ multiplex PCR; TCRdb holds only in-frame clones, not every one. The data show under 80,000 clones, with over 80% seen just once and over 2% held by the top ten. Sequences were derived from peripheral blood, sampled before pregnancy. The receptors derive from a female donor with multiple sclerosis, enrolled in a pregnancy study.

This chain uses TRBV10-1 with TRBJ2-3; possible D gene TRBD2, 6 bases. Per germline, CDR1 WNHNN and CDR2 SYGVQD (reference sequence). The CDR3 runs to 14 residues. V lost 2 bases and J lost 2, with 8 bases in between. CDR3 protein: CASSETSNTDTQYF. The CDR3, as DNA: TGCGCCAGCAGTGAGACTAGCAACACAGATACGCAGTATTTT.

The chain couples TRBV11-2 to TRBJ2-1; D not certain. Trimming cost V 2 bases and J 12 bases, with 14 bases left between them. Germline-derived CDR1 and CDR2 are SGHAT and FQNNGV. The CDR3 contains 13 residues. CDR3 DNA sequence: TGTGCCAGCAGCTTATATAGTCAGGTCGGGCAGTTCTTC. Translation: CASSLYSQVGQFF.

The chain combines TRBV5-1 with TRBJ2-1; the match to TRBD2 covers 9 bases. The V gene end was trimmed by 0 bases and the J gene end by 4 bases; junction bases not matched to a gene: 5. CDR1 and CDR2 (germline): SGHRS, YFSETQ. The CDR3 length is 16 residues. CDR3 nucleotide sequence: TGCGCCAGCAGCTTGGAGGCGGGAGGGCCTTACAATGAGCAGTTCTTC. Translating it yields CASSLEAGGPYNEQFF.

The rearrangement joins TRBV4-3 to TRBJ2-1; the D gene is possibly TRBD2 (6 bases). V shed 0 bases and J shed 3 bases, with 9 bases lying between them. Per the germline V gene, CDR1 is LGHNA and CDR2 is YSLEER. The length of the CDR3 is 15 residues. CDR3 sequence: CASSQDPGSYNEQFF. DNA of the CDR3: TGCGCCAGCAGCCAAGACCCCGGGAGCTACAATGAGCAGTTCTTC.

The chain joins TRBV10-3 to TRBJ2-7; possibly TRBD1 for D (6 bases). Trimming removed 2 bases from V and 4 bases from J, with 15 bases in between. The germline V gene encodes CDR1 ENHRY and CDR2 SYGVKD. The CDR3 length is 15 residues. CDR3 amino acids: CAISEDPRGKYEQYF. CDR3 in DNA: TGTGCCATCAGTGAGGATCCCAGGGGAAAATACGAGCAGTACTTC.

This clone has only one observation. The chain carries TRBV9 and TRBJ2-1; D is ambiguous. Germline V CDR1 and CDR2: SGDLS, YYNGEE. V was shortened by 0 bases and J by 9 bases, with 16 bases between the two germline ends. The CDR3 loop spans 15 amino acids. The chain's CDR3 is CASSVEIRPSGEQFF. The CDR3, as DNA: TGTGCCAGCAGCGTAGAGATTAGACCCTCAGGTGAGCAGTTCTTC.

This clone was observed once. The chain combines TRBV29-1 with TRBJ2-1; TRBD2 agrees at 10 bases. This CDR3 is 21 amino acids long. The germline V gene has CDR1 SQVTM and CDR2 ANQGSEA. Trimming cost V 6 bases and J 5 bases; bases outside gene matches: 28. CDR3 sequence reads: CSVEGPLLAGDHMGGDNEQFF. CDR3 nucleotides: TGCAGCGTCGAGGGACCGCTCCTAGCGGGAGACCATATGGGGGGAGACAATGAGCAGTTCTTC.

The chain combines TRBV7-9 with TRBJ2-1; 8 bases match TRBD1. This CDR3 has 14 residues. The germline gives CDR1 SEHNR, CDR2 FQNEAQ (reference sequence). Trimming at V came to 3 bases and at J to 9 bases, leaving 7 bases not matched to a gene. CDR3 DNA sequence: TGTGCCAGCAGCTTCTTGCAGGGGGCGGCTGAGCAGTTCTTC. Translating it yields CASSFLQGAAEQFF.

The chain uses TRBV15 and TRBJ2-7; 9 bases map to TRBD2. The germline CDR1 and CDR2 sequences are LNHNV and YYDKDF (reference sequence). J was trimmed by 3 bases and V by 1 base; bases with no gene match: 13. The CDR3 spans 18 residues. CDR3 sequence reads: CATSRAAAGGPRFYEQYF. Written as DNA, the CDR3 is TGTGCCACCAGCAGAGCTGCGGCGGGAGGGCCCCGCTTCTACGAGCAGTACTTC. Looking up the rest from reference TRBV15 and TRBJ2-7 gives the full variable domain: DAMVIQNPRYQVTQFGKPVTLSCSQTLNHNVMYWYQQKSSQAPKLLFHYYDKDFNNEADTPDNFQSRRPNTSFCFLDIRSPGLGDTAMYLCATSRAAAGGPRFYEQYFGPGTRLTVT.

This chain uses TRBV6-5 with TRBJ1-4; D not certain. CDR3 length: 15 amino acids. Trimming cost V 6 bases and J 0 bases, with 11 bases left between them. Germline V gene data show CDR1 as MNHEY and CDR2 as SVGAGI. CDR3 protein: CASRASEATNEKLFF. CDR3 nucleotides: TGTGCCAGCAGGGCCTCAGAAGCAACTAATGAAAAACTGTTTTTT.

V and J are TRBV27 and TRBJ2-2; no definite D call. The V gene lost 6 bases and the J gene lost 4 bases, with 15 bases spanning the gap. Germline-derived CDR1 and CDR2 are MNHEY and SMNVEV (reference sequence). The CDR3 is 15 residues long. CDR3 amino acids: CASSRFPGVTGELFF. DNA of the CDR3: TGTGCCAGCAGCCGCTTTCCGGGTGTCACCGGGGAGCTGTTTTTT.

In this sample, this clone turned up once. V is TRBV14 and J is TRBJ1-2; no definite D call. The CDR3 is made up of 15 amino acids. Trimming left V 0 bases short and J 2 bases short, with 10 bases between. From germline, CDR1 is SGHDN and CDR2 FVKESK. CDR3 coding DNA: TGTGCCAGCAGCCAAGATCTACGGAGAAACTATGGCTACACCTTC. Protein product: CASSQDLRRNYGYTF.

The gene calls are TRBV11-1 and TRBJ1-2, with 7 bases aligning to TRBD1. The trim removed 4 bases at V and 2 bases at J, leaving 4 bases unmatched. The germline CDR1 and CDR2 sequences are SGHAT and FQDESV (reference sequence). The CDR3 length is 14 residues. The CDR3 sequence is CASSSLTGNYGYTF. The DNA for the CDR3 is TGTGCCAGCAGCTCCTTGACAGGGAACTATGGCTACACCTTC.

This clone has only one observation. This rearrangement joins TRBV7-2 to TRBJ2-3, with a weak D call TRBD2 (6 bases). Germline V gene sequence: CDR1 SGHTA, CDR2 FQGNSA. The CDR3 sequence is 16 residues long. Deletions cut 3 bases from V and 1 base from J, with 14 bases between. The CDR3 sequence is CASSLGGGAGTDTQYF. Here the CDR3 DNA reads TGTGCCAGCAGCTTGGGCGGAGGGGCGGGCACAGATACGCAGTATTTT.

The genes are TRBV7-2 and TRBJ2-5; the D gene is possibly TRBD2 (5 bases). Germline lookup yields CDR1 SGHTA and CDR2 FQGNSA. Trimming shortened V by 1 base and J by 7 bases, and 16 bases separated the two germline ends. CDR3 length equals 15 residues. This chain's CDR3 is CASSLEGVALGTQYF. CDR3 in DNA: TGTGCCAGCAGCTTAGAGGGAGTAGCTCTCGGGACCCAGTACTTC.

The chain links TRBV10-3 to TRBJ2-5, with D possibly TRBD2 on 6 matching bases. The V and J ends lost 10 bases and 5 bases respectively, with 17 bases between them. The germline gives CDR1 ENHRY, CDR2 SYGVKD. There are 13 residues in the CDR3. The CDR3 is CASSGDAEETQYF. The CDR3 DNA sequence: TGTGCCAGTAGCGGAGATGCGGAGGAGACCCAGTACTTC.

The chain combines TRBV2 with TRBJ1-2; tentatively, D is TRBD1 (5 bases). V was pared by 7 bases and J by 6 bases, with 15 bases between. This CDR3 comprises 13 residues. CDR1 is SNHLY and CDR2 is FYNNEI in the germline V gene. The CDR3 reads CASNDGGGNGYTF. Written as DNA, the CDR3 is TGTGCCAGCAATGACGGGGGTGGGAATGGCTACACCTTC.

This rearrangement joins TRBV4-1 to TRBJ2-7, with 9 bases fitting TRBD1. J lost 6 bases, V lost 4 bases, and 7 bases had no gene match. This CDR3 spans 14 amino acids. CDR1 is MGHRA and CDR2 is YSYEKL in the germline V gene. The CDR3 is CASSLRTGVSEQYF. The CDR3 DNA follows: TGCGCCAGCAGCCTACGGACAGGGGTCTCCGAGCAGTACTTC.

This sequence joins TRBV2 and TRBJ2-2; the D gene is possibly TRBD2 (6 bases). Trimming cost V 8 bases and J 3 bases, with 13 bases left between them. The CDR3 is 14 residues long. CDR1 is SNHLY and CDR2 is FYNNEI in the germline V gene. The CDR3 bases are TGTGCCAGCTGGGGACTGGTGGACACCGGGGAGCTGTTTTTT. Translating gives CASWGLVDTGELFF.

The chain employs TRBV19 and TRBJ2-1; D ambiguous. Trimming shortened V by 3 bases and J by 5 bases, and 17 bases separated the two germline ends. This CDR3 region has 16 residues. Germline V gene lookup returns CDR1 LNHDA and CDR2 SQIVND (reference sequence). CDR3 nucleotide sequence: TGTGCCAGTAGTATCCGAACCGGCGGCCTACACAATGAGCAGTTCTTC. As protein: CASSIRTGGLHNEQFF. Full variable domain (remainder filled in from reference TRBV19 and TRBJ2-1): DGGITQSPKYLFRKEGQNVTLSCEQNLNHDAMYWYRQDPGQGLRLIYYSQIVNDFQKGDIAEGYSVSREKKESFPLTVTSAQKNPTAFYLCASSIRTGGLHNEQFFGPGTRLTVL.

This clone showed up just once. J is TRBJ1-2 and V is TRBV30; 7 bases align to TRBD1. V lost 5 bases and J lost 4; bases outside the gene matches: 7. Germline-derived CDR1 and CDR2 are GTSNPN and SVGIG (reference sequence). The CDR3 length is 13 residues. The CDR3 region is CAWGRDRPYGYTF. The CDR3 DNA reads as TGTGCCTGGGGCCGGGACAGACCCTATGGCTACACCTTC.

The genes are TRBV11-2 and TRBJ2-7; 8 bases are a match to TRBD2. V gave up 3 bases and J gave up 4 bases; unmatched junction bases: 5. Germline CDR1 reads SGHAT; CDR2 reads FQNNGV. The CDR3 length is 14 residues. This CDR3 is CASSFGTSWYEQYF. The CDR3 DNA reads as TGTGCCAGCAGCTTCGGGACTAGTTGGTACGAGCAGTACTTC.

The rearrangement uses TRBV6-5 and TRBJ2-2; maybe TRBD1 (6 bases). Germline lookup yields CDR1 MNHEY and CDR2 SVGAGI. This CDR3 region has 15 residues. V dropped 5 bases and J dropped 5 bases, with 15 bases sitting between them. The CDR3 bases are TGTGCCAGCAGTGGTCGAAGGGGGAGAACCGGGGAGCTGTTTTTT. Translated, it gives CASSGRRGRTGELFF.

In DNA form, the CDR3 reads TGTGCCAGCGGGACACAGGGAAGGTTCACTGAAGCTTTCTTT. It translates to CASGTQGRFTEAFF. J is TRBJ1-1 and V is TRBV28, with D possibly being TRBD1 (6 bases). The CDR3 is 14 amino acids. Germline V lookup: CDR1 MDHEN, CDR2 SYDVKM. V was cut by 8 bases and J by 4 bases, with 17 bases left in between.